This is a list of T cell receptor beta chains from one sample in a study of blood T cells in healthy people across ages. TCRdb analysed the 5' RACE reads with MiXCR anew, one entry per CDR3 protein. The profile covers over a million distinct CDR3 sequences, with 35% to 45% appearing a single time and about 3.8% taken by the ten largest. Sequenced material: blood. All receptors come from a woman aged 18-29 years in good health. The CDR3 runs from the conserved cysteine through the conserved F or W. D genes are given only for firm matches. The listing skips clone size in some rows; elsewhere it reads once, few, many or a size class.

j_call	v_call	clone_size	d_call	cdr3_nt	cdr3_aa
TRBJ1-5	TRBV7-2	few	TRBD1	TGTGCCAGCAGCTTTCAGGGGGGACTCAATCAGCCCCAGCATTTT	CASSFQGGLNQPQHF
TRBJ2-5	TRBV12-3/TRBV12-4	-	-	TGTGCCAGCAGTTCGGGGGGCCCACCCATGTACCAAGAGACCCAGTACTTC	CASSSGGPPMYQETQYF
TRBJ2-3	TRBV6-2/TRBV6-3	-	TRBD2	TGTGCCAGCAGTTCTCCGGGACTAGGGCATACGCAGTATTTT	CASSSPGLGHTQYF
TRBJ2-4	TRBV30	-	-	TGTGCCTGGAGCAAACACCGCAGGTACAATGAGCAGTACTTC	CAWSKHRRYNEQYF
TRBJ1-1	TRBV20-1	many	-	TGCAGTGCTAGGGGGGGGATGAACACTGAAGCTTTCTTT	CSARGGMNTEAFF
TRBJ2-7	TRBV10-3	few	-	TGTGCCATCAGTGAAAGGTCCAGGGATGACGAGCAGTACTTC	CAISERSRDDEQYF
TRBJ1-1	TRBV28	few	-	TGTGCCAGCAGTAGGTATCCCGGTGAAGCTTTCTTT	CASSRYPGEAFF
TRBJ1-1	TRBV7-9	-	TRBD1	TGTGCCAGCAGCGGTAGACAGGGGTACGTCACTGAAGCTTTCTTT	CASSGRQGYVTEAFF
TRBJ2-1	TRBV7-6	-	TRBD1	TGTGCCAGCAGCGTACAGGGGGCGCCGAACAATGAGCAGTTCTTC	CASSVQGAPNNEQFF
TRBJ1-2	TRBV10-3	once	TRBD1	TGTGCCATCGGACGGGACTCTCTAGGGGGCAACTATGGCTACACCTTC	CAIGRDSLGGNYGYTF